This T cell receptor beta chain was recorded in a study of human CD8 memory T cell subsets. Designated as TPEX, the CCR7+ PD-1+ TIGIT+ early memory CD8+ T cells showed dysfunctional, exhausted-like traits. Libraries for TCR beta were constructed using UMI-labeled 5' RACE. After re-calling the 5' RACE reads, TCRdb lists one entry per CDR3 protein, DNA absent. Its clone listing holds about 6,500 distinct CDR3 sequences. The sample comprised CD8+ T cells from PBMCs. This TCR was sampled from a human donor in good health.

CDR3 sequence: CATSEDGTNNEQFF. The rearrangement links TRBV24-1 to TRBJ2-1; TCRdb selects TRBD2, and the lack of DNA leaves this call unchecked. The V gene's germline CDR1 is KGHDR and CDR2 SFDVKD. The CDR3 runs 14 residues.